This T cell receptor (beta chain) derives from a study of cytomegalovirus exposure and HLA in healthy donors. Concerning this clone itself: Its antigen is currently unknown.

Trimming took 2 bases from V and 3 from J, leaving 11 bases between them. The CDR3 is 14 residues long. Germline CDR1 and CDR2: KGHSH and LQKENI. The PCR employed 60 Vbeta primers together with 13 Jbeta primers. Method: immunoSEQ multiplex PCR; TCRdb's copy keeps in-frame clones and lacks some. Of 72,000 or so clones in the sample, around 69% were seen once. Study-level findings and limits: Analysis was carried out at a later point, and it linked a missense DCLRE1C variant to TCR beta V- and J-gene trimming. The authors enumerated some 160 TCR beta chains as linked to cytomegalovirus. A later analysis reportedly found fewer N-insertions in an Asian-associated ancestry cluster than the roughly 670-donor mean. A previous analysis found most TCR beta V segments productive roughly 87% or roughly 30% of the time.

The receptor was isolated from a human donor in good health. Sequenced input: PBMCs. This chain links TRBV18 with TRBJ2-7; a weak D match, TRBD1 (5 bases). This chain's CDR3 is CASSPSQGSYEQYF. The CDR3 region has the DNA TGTGCCAGCTCACCATCCCAGGGCAGCTACGAGCAGTACTTC.